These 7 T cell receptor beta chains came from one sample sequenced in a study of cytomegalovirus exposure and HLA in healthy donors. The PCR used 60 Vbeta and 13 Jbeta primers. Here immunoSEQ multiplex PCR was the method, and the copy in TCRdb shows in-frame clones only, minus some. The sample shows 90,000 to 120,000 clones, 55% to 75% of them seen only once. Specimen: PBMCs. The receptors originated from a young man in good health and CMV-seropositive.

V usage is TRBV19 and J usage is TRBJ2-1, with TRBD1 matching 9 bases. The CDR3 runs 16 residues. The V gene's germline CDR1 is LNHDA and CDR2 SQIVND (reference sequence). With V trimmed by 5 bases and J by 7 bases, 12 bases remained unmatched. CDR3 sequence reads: CASSPLDRGVRNEQFF. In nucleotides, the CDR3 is TGTGCCAGTAGTCCTCTGGACAGGGGAGTGCGGAATGAGCAGTTCTTC.

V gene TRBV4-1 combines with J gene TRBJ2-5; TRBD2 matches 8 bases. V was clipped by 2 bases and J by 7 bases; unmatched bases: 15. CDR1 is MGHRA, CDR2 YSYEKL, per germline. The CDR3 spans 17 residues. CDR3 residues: CASSQLTGTRGERTQYF. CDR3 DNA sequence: TGCGCCAGCAGCCAACTCACCGGGACTAGGGGGGAGAGGACCCAGTACTTC.

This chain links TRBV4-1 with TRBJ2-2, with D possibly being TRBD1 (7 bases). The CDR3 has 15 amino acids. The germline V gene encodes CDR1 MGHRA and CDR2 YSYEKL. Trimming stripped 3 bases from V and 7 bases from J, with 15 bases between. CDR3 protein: CASSQEGAGGGELFF. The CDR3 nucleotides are TGCGCCAGCAGCCAGGAGGGGGCAGGTGGCGGGGAGCTGTTTTTT.

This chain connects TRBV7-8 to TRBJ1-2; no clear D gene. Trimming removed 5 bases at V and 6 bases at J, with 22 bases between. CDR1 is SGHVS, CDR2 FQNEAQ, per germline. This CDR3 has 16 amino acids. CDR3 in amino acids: CASSPTPNPGSNGYTF. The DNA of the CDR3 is TGTGCCAGCAGCCCAACCCCGAATCCGGGTAGTAATGGCTACACCTTC.

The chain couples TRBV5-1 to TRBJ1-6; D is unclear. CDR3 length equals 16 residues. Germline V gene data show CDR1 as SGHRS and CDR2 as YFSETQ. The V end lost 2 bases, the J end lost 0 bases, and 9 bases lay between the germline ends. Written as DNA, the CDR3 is TGCGCCAGCAGCTTAGCGGGGAGCTCCTATAATTCACCCCTCCACTTT. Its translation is CASSLAGSSYNSPLHF.

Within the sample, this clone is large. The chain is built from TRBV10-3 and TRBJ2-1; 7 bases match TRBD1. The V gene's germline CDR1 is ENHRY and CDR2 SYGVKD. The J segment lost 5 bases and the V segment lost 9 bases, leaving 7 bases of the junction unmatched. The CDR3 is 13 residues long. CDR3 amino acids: CAIRTGTDNEQFF. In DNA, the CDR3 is TGTGCCATTAGGACAGGTACCGACAATGAGCAGTTCTTC.

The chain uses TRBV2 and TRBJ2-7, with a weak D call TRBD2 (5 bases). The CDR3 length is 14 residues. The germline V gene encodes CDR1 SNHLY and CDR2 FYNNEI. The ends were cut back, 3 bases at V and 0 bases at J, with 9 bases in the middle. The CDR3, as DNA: TGTGCCAGCAGTGAGTCCGGGGTCTCCTACGAGCAGTACTTC. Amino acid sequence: CASSESGVSYEQYF. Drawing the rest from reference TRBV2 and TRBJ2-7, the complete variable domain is EPEVTQTPSHQVTQMGQEVILRCVPISNHLYFYWYRQILGQKVEFLVSFYNNEISEKSEIFDDQFSVERPDGSNFTLKIRSTKLEDSAMYFCASSESGVSYEQYFGPGTRLTVT.